This T cell receptor beta chain comes out of a study of Tregs in tolerant kidney transplant recipients. Points from the study as a whole: No direct test of biological reproducibility was done here.

Measured with immunoSEQ multiplex PCR; TCRdb has only the in-frame clones, and not every one. The sample yields 60,000 to 75,000 clones, approximately 85% seen once. Thawed PBMCs were FACS-sorted into unstimulated CD4+CD25+CD127- regulatory T cells, CD4+CD25- non-regulatory cells, CD4 and CD8 cells. This CDR3 has 12 amino acids. The J segment lost 8 bases and the V segment lost 11 bases, leaving 10 bases of the junction unmatched. Germline V gene data show CDR1 as SNHLY and CDR2 as FYNNEI. Notes on this clone: Its specificity is not known.

The receptor's source is a human donor who received a combined kidney and bone marrow transplant. The chain couples TRBV2 to TRBJ2-3; TRBD2 matches at 7 bases. The specimen was Tregs from blood, collected before the transplant. CDR3 coding DNA: TGTGCCTGCGGCCTGGGGGGGGGTACGCAGTATTTT. Amino acid sequence: CACGLGGGTQYF.